This T cell receptor beta chain came from a study of blood T cell repertoires in COVID-19. Study summary: The samples span acute and convalescent COVID-19 from the United States, Italy and Spain. Sample material is recorded as cDNA or gDNA derived from T cells, B-cell-depleted T cells, or PBMCs.

Authors' analysis steps: Amplification of reference gene primers was used by the study to estimate nucleated cell counts. Clones were sequenced by immunoSEQ multiplex PCR, and TCRdb holds only the in-frame ones, with some missing. Clonal size and the V and J genes are those of that table, whereas D and trimming came from the DNA. The table records just over 150,000 clones, around 80% of them present only once. The CDR3 consists of 14 residues. The germline CDR1 and CDR2 sequences are SQVTM and ANQGSEA. V was pared by 3 bases and J by 7 bases, with 11 bases of the junction left unmatched. This clonotype originated in a woman aged 50 to 60 with acute or convalescent COVID-19. Specimen: peripheral blood. This rearrangement joins TRBV29-1 to TRBJ1-2, with TRBD1 matching 7 bases. CDR3 sequence: CSVEPQGLGFGYTF. The CDR3 region has the DNA TGCAGCGTTGAGCCACAGGGGCTTGGATTTGGCTACACCTTC.